This T cell receptor (beta chain) emerged from a study of blood T cell repertoires in COVID-19. Ages ranged from roughly 18 to 100 years, with residence in around 24 US areas. TCRdb's table, derived via immunoSEQ multiplex PCR, lists solely in-frame clones and lacks some. The sample gives approximately 210,000 clones, around 90% of which show up once; 7.5% to 10% is in the top ten. CDR1 and CDR2 (germline): KGHSH, LQKENI. There are 14 residues in the CDR3. Between the trimmed V and J ends, which lost 0 bases and 3 bases, there was a span of 8 bases. The sequenced sample consisted of PBMCs or T cells enriched from blood (not recorded which). This receptor was taken from a woman under 30 who had recovered from COVID-19. This chain uses TRBV18 with TRBJ1-1, with a tentative D call TRBD1 (5 bases). The CDR3 loop reads CASSPPTGYTEAFF. The CDR3 DNA is TGTGCCAGCTCACCACCTACAGGATACACTGAAGCTTTCTTT.